The T cell receptor beta chain under discussion was sequenced for a study of blood T cell repertoires in COVID-19. Turning to the study itself: Samples representing acute and convalescent COVID-19 were sourced from the United States, Italy and Spain.

Study processing details: Amplification of reference gene primers provided the estimated nucleated cell counts. The protocol was immunoSEQ multiplex PCR, while the TCRdb copy is restricted to in-frame clones and leaves out a portion. D and trimming come from the DNA, and the V and J calls and clone size come from that table. The sample has fewer than 650,000 clones, roughly 89% seen once. The V gene's germline CDR1 is SEHNR and CDR2 FQNEAQ (reference sequence). V shed 2 bases and J 3 bases; nucleotides not matched to a gene: 9. This CDR3 is built from 16 residues. Patients in Seattle were enrolled during active infection, then followed longitudinally.

This chain uses TRBV7-9 with TRBJ2-7, with TRBD2 matching 8 bases. This clonotype was sampled from a woman aged 50 to 65 with COVID-19, enrolled during active disease. Sequenced input: peripheral blood. CDR3 in amino acids: CASSLNRNSGVYEQYF. CDR3 coding DNA: TGTGCCAGCAGCTTAAATAGGAATAGCGGGGTCTACGAGCAGTACTTC.